This entry lists 17 T cell receptor beta chains sequenced from one sample in a study of T cells after somatic rescue of genetic block. Data came from immunoSEQ multiplex PCR; TCRdb stores just in-frame clones and leaves some out. The repertoire holds roughly 71,000 clones, with roughly 91% as singletons. The material sequenced was peripheral blood mononuclear cells (PBMCs). Receptors were obtained from a young man.

This sequence joins TRBV7-6 and TRBJ2-1, with 8 bases aligning to TRBD2. This CDR3 has 16 residues. From germline, CDR1 is SGHVS and CDR2 FNYEAQ. With 5 bases clipped from V and 5 bases from J, the junction kept 11 bases outside the gene matches. The CDR3 DNA follows: TGTGCCAGCAGCGGAGGACAGTTGACTAGCGACAATGAGCAGTTCTTC. Translation: CASSGGQLTSDNEQFF.

This clone was seen only once. This chain connects TRBV4-2 to TRBJ2-1; a possible D gene is TRBD2 (6 bases). CDR1 and CDR2 from the germline V gene are LGHNA and YNFKEQ. The CDR3 consists of 17 residues. The V end lost 1 base, the J end lost 2 bases, and 15 bases lay between the germline ends. The CDR3 reads CASSQVGGQGPYNEQFF. In DNA form, the CDR3 reads TGTGCCAGCAGCCAAGTGGGAGGACAAGGTCCCTACAATGAGCAGTTCTTC.

The chain is built from TRBV28 and TRBJ1-5; 7 bases align to TRBD1. The CDR3 spans 14 residues. V shed 4 bases, J shed 5 bases, and the junction held 5 bases outside the gene matches. Germline CDR1 reads MDHEN; CDR2 reads SYDVKM. The chain's CDR3 is CASSSDREYQPQHF. Written as DNA, the CDR3 is TGTGCCAGCAGTTCCGACAGGGAATATCAGCCCCAGCATTTT.

The V gene is TRBV28, the J gene TRBJ2-2; D might be TRBD2 (7 bases). The CDR3 covers 14 residues. CDR1 is MDHEN and CDR2 is SYDVKM in the germline V gene. The ends were cut back, 8 bases at V and 4 bases at J, with 14 bases in the middle. CDR3 region: CASGGDTLTGELFF. In DNA form, the CDR3 reads TGTGCCAGCGGGGGGGACACGCTCACCGGGGAGCTGTTTTTT.

The chain has TRBV5-5 and TRBJ2-3, with D possibly being TRBD2 (6 bases). Germline V gives CDR1 SGHKS, CDR2 YYEKEE (reference sequence). The CDR3 runs to 14 residues. The V and J ends lost 2 bases and 4 bases respectively, with 11 bases between them. Here the CDR3 DNA reads TGTGCCAGCAGCTTCGGTCCGGGAGCAGATACGCAGTATTTT. This gives the protein CASSFGPGADTQYF.

J is TRBJ2-7 and V is TRBV5-6; D may be TRBD1 (5 bases). The CDR3 consists of 15 residues. Germline values: CDR1 SGHDT, CDR2 YYEEEE. V lost 2 bases, J lost 7 bases, and 19 bases lay in between. Here the CDR3 DNA reads TGTGCCAGCAGCTTATTTGGACCGCGGACAAAAGAGCAGTACTTC. Its protein is CASSLFGPRTKEQYF.

This chain links TRBV11-2 with TRBJ2-2, with 12 nucleotides matching TRBD2. Germline V CDR1 and CDR2: SGHAT, FQNNGV. V shed 5 bases, J shed 7 bases, and the junction held 8 bases outside the gene matches. This CDR3 has 16 amino acids. The CDR3 spells CASSPLAGGRFGELFF. The CDR3 nucleotides read TGTGCCAGCAGCCCGCTAGCGGGAGGGCGTTTCGGGGAGCTGTTTTTT.

A single count supports this clone. The chain recombines TRBV7-2 with TRBJ1-1, with unresolved D. The CDR3 has 13 amino acids. CDR1 and CDR2 (germline): SGHTA, FQGNSA. The V end lost 4 bases, the J end lost 1 base, and 7 bases lay between the germline ends. The chain's CDR3 is CASSSWGNTEAFF. As DNA, the CDR3 is TGTGCCAGCAGCTCTTGGGGGAACACTGAAGCTTTCTTT.

By share, this clone ranks as medium-sized (0.01 to 0.1%). The V gene is TRBV2, the J gene TRBJ1-6; the D is unclear. CDR3 length: 15 residues. The germline V gene encodes CDR1 SNHLY and CDR2 FYNNEI. Trimming removed 5 bases at V and 0 bases at J, with 8 bases between. CDR3 loop: CASSPGGSYNSPLHF. CDR3 DNA sequence: TGTGCCAGCAGTCCCGGAGGCTCCTATAATTCACCCCTCCACTTT.

The CDR3 nucleotides are TGTGCCAGCGGACGGACCGCTATCTCCTACGAGCAGTACTTC. Its translation: CASGRTAISYEQYF. J is TRBJ2-7 and V is TRBV2; D call uncertain. Trimming cost V 8 bases and J 0 bases, with 14 bases left between them. The CDR3 extends over 14 amino acids. CDR1 is SNHLY and CDR2 is FYNNEI in the germline V gene.

The V call is TRBV6-1, the J call TRBJ1-4; no clear D gene. CDR1 and CDR2 (germline): MNHNS, SASEGT. The CDR3 is 15 residues long. Between the trimmed V and J ends, which lost 1 base and 0 bases, there was a span of 6 bases. The CDR3 sequence is CASSEVVATNEKLFF. The CDR3 region has the DNA TGTGCCAGCAGTGAAGTCGTTGCAACTAATGAAAAACTGTTTTTT.

This rearrangement joins TRBV5-4 to TRBJ2-3, with D possibly TRBD2 on 5 matching bases. The CDR3 runs 13 residues. Germline-derived CDR1 and CDR2 are SGHNT and YYREEE (reference sequence). V gave up 4 bases and J gave up 6 bases, with 12 bases separating them. CDR3 sequence: CASSLPTGDTQYF. CDR3 sequence (DNA): TGTGCCAGCAGCCTCCCTACGGGGGATACGCAGTATTTT.

V usage is TRBV11-3 and J usage is TRBJ2-5, with 12 bases that match TRBD2. Germline CDR1 reads SGHNT; CDR2 reads YENEEA. This CDR3 region has 16 residues. The ends lost 5 bases at V and 4 bases at J; junction bases unmatched: 8. The CDR3 loop is CASSLYPGLAGETQYF. The CDR3, as DNA: TGTGCCAGCAGCCTTTACCCGGGACTAGCGGGAGAGACCCAGTACTTC.

This chain joins TRBV11-2 and TRBJ2-2; weak D call: TRBD1 (6 bases). The length of the CDR3 is 13 residues. Germline CDR1 reads SGHAT; CDR2 reads FQNNGV. Trimming left V 6 bases short and J 5 bases short, with 10 bases between. The CDR3 DNA sequence: TGTGCCAGCAGACCACAGGGTACCGGGGAGCTGTTTTTT. Protein sequence: CASRPQGTGELFF.

This rearrangement joins TRBV28 to TRBJ2-3; D call uncertain. Germline loops: CDR1 MDHEN, CDR2 SYDVKM. This CDR3 region has 13 residues. The germline V and J ends were trimmed by 10 bases and 0 bases, with 11 bases remaining between them. The CDR3 loop is CAIRIGSTDTQYF. CDR3 DNA sequence: TGTGCCATCAGGATCGGGAGCACAGATACGCAGTATTTT.

The CDR3 sequence: CASSFSRGPQPQHF. In DNA, the CDR3 is TGTGCCAGCAGCTTCTCGCGGGGACCTCAGCCCCAGCATTTT. The chain uses TRBV7-6 and TRBJ1-5; D possibly corresponds to TRBD1 (5 bases). Trimming cost V 3 bases and J 6 bases, with 12 bases left between them. This CDR3 contains 14 residues. CDR1 SGHVS and CDR2 FNYEAQ come from the germline V gene. The full variable domain, rest sourced from reference TRBV7-6 and TRBJ1-5, is GAGVSQSPRYKVTKRGQDVALRCDPISGHVSLYWYRQALGQGPEFLTYFNYEAQQDKSGLPNDRFSAERPEGSISTLTIQRTEQRDSAMYRCASSFSRGPQPQHFGDGTRLSIL.

J is TRBJ2-5 and V is TRBV2; 15 nucleotides match TRBD2. The V gene end was trimmed by 10 bases and the J gene end by 4 bases; junction bases not matched to a gene: 1. CDR3 length: 13 amino acids. Germline CDR1 is SNHLY and CDR2 is FYNNEI. CDR3 sequence reads: CATGLAGGETQYF. The DNA of the CDR3 is TGTGCCACGGGACTAGCGGGAGGAGAGACCCAGTACTTC.